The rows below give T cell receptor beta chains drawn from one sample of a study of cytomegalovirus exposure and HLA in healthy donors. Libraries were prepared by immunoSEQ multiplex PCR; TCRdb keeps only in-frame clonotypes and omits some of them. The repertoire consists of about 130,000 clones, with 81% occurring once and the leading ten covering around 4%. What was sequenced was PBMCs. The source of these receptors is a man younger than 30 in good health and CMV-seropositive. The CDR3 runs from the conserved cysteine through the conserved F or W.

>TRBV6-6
CASRGGAYEQYF
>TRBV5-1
CASSPPGGLAKNIQYF
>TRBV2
CASSPDLNRQGRNQPQHF
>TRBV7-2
CASKLAGAEEQYF
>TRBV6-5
CASSLQDNQPQHF
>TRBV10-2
CASRQATNEKLFF
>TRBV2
CASGPSRFDTGELFF
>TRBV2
CASSATGLDTQYF
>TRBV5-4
CASSWVLGQGDYGYTF
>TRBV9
CASSVADRGYNEQFF
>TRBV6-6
CASSQYRESQPQHF
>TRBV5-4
CASSKYTGTGAYEQYF
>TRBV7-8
CASSRGQGLNSPLHF
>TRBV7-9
CASSSSGGLETQYF
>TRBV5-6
CASSFGLAESGELFF
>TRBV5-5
CASSLEGPRGGDQPQHF
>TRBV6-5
CASSRTGGNEQFF
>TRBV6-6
CASRTGVSNEKLFF
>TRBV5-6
CASSDGLTGWGNTIYF
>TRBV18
CASSPPGPSEDTQYF
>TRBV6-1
CASRLDRDYGYTF
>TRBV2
CASRGTGGRLYGYTF
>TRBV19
CASSMLRAPYEQYF
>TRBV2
CASSAPGLAGGIQYF
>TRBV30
CAWQFGGVKTVEAFF
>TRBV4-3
CASSQGSGGSSYEQYF
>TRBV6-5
CASSFRGRFYEQYF
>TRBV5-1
CASSLTGTAGELFF
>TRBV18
CASSTSGSGGRAFF
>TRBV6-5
CASTPTLHNEQFF
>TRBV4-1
CASSYPVRGAKNIQYF
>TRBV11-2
CASSLAGGSEQYF
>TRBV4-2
CASSRGGDVLTF
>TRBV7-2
CASSPVGGEDTQYF
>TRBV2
CASSEEPGQRDLEEQYF
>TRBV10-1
CASSEGGLNTEAFF